The clone carrying this T cell receptor (beta chain) was seen a few times. The data were taken from a study of blood T cell repertoires in COVID-19. Overall study: Material from acute and convalescent COVID-19 was sourced from the United States, Italy and Spain. PBMCs, B-cell-depleted T cells, or T cells provided the cDNA or gDNA that made up the material.

In the original analysis: The assay estimated nucleated cells by amplifying reference gene primers. The repertoire was sequenced with immunoSEQ multiplex PCR; TCRdb's copy has only in-frame clones and lacks some. D and trimming were read from the DNA, whereas the V and J calls and clone size are those reported in that table. This sample carries 99,000 or so clones, about 86% of them seen once, and the ten largest clones take approximately 3.5%. The sequencing input was peripheral blood. This receptor was obtained from an elderly woman with active or convalescent COVID-19.

This chain's CDR3 is CASSHTRTVREQYF. The CDR3 DNA reads as TGTGCCAGCAGCCACACTCGGACAGTGAGGGAGCAGTACTTC. The V gene is TRBV3-1 (or the pseudogene TRBV3-2), the J gene TRBJ2-7, with D maybe TRBD1 (6 bases). Trimming shortened V by 3 bases and J by 7 bases, and 16 bases separated the two germline ends. The CDR3 runs to 14 residues. Germline V gene sequence: CDR1 LGHDT, CDR2 YNNKEL (reference sequence).